Listed below are T cell receptor beta chains from one sample, sequenced in a study of memory CD4+ T cells and cytomegalovirus serostatus. TCRdb's table, derived via immunoSEQ multiplex PCR, lists solely in-frame clones and lacks some. Here the sample spans about 56,000 clones, about four fifths being singletons. Sequencing was carried out using memory CD4+ T cells from blood. The receptors derive from an adult in good health and CMV-seronegative. Each CDR3 is given with its conserved first and last residue. A D gene is named only where the DNA matches it firmly. Size tells how often a clone was seen (once, few, many) or the class of an expanded clone, and some rows leave it out.

d_gene: NA; v_gene: TRBV7-3; abundance: NA; j_gene: TRBJ2-1; CDR3aa: CASSPTSSGEQFF; CDR3nt: TGTGCCAGCAGTCCAACTAGCTCCGGTGAGCAGTTCTTC
d_gene: NA; v_gene: TRBV19; abundance: NA; j_gene: TRBJ1-1; CDR3aa: CASSMSASNTEAFF; CDR3nt: TGTGCCAGTAGTATGTCAGCGTCGAACACTGAAGCTTTCTTT
d_gene: NA; v_gene: TRBV19; abundance: NA; j_gene: TRBJ1-1; CDR3aa: CASSIGSRQNTEAFF; CDR3nt: TGTGCCAGTAGTATAGGTAGCAGACAGAACACTGAAGCTTTCTTT
d_gene: NA; v_gene: TRBV7-2; abundance: once; j_gene: TRBJ1-1; CDR3aa: CASSLASGRFTEAFF; CDR3nt: TGTGCCAGCAGCTTAGCTTCCGGACGGTTCACTGAAGCTTTCTTT
d_gene: TRBD1; v_gene: TRBV6-5; abundance: NA; j_gene: TRBJ1-2; CDR3aa: CASRGGGSYGYTF; CDR3nt: TGTGCCAGCAGAGGAGGGGGCAGCTATGGCTACACCTTC
d_gene: NA; v_gene: TRBV30; abundance: few; j_gene: TRBJ1-2; CDR3aa: CAWSSERHYGYTF; CDR3nt: TGTGCCTGGAGCTCCGAGAGGCACTATGGCTACACCTTC
d_gene: TRBD2; v_gene: TRBV9; abundance: NA; j_gene: TRBJ2-5; CDR3aa: CASSVGGGRETQYF; CDR3nt: TGTGCCAGCAGCGTAGGGGGGGGTAGAGAGACCCAGTACTTC
d_gene: NA; v_gene: TRBV2; abundance: NA; j_gene: TRBJ2-5; CDR3aa: CASSGPGPYETQYF; CDR3nt: TGTGCCAGCAGTGGCCCCGGGCCTTACGAGACCCAGTACTTC
d_gene: TRBD1; v_gene: TRBV25-1; abundance: NA; j_gene: TRBJ2-5; CDR3aa: CASSGHRGRETQYF; CDR3nt: TGTGCCAGCAGTGGCCACAGGGGGCGGGAGACCCAGTACTTC
d_gene: TRBD1; v_gene: TRBV5-1; abundance: NA; j_gene: TRBJ1-2; CDR3aa: CASSPDREYGYTF; CDR3nt: TGCGCCAGCAGCCCGGACAGGGAGTATGGCTACACCTTC
d_gene: NA; v_gene: TRBV25-1; abundance: NA; j_gene: TRBJ2-1; CDR3aa: CASSEYWDEYNEQFF; CDR3nt: TGTGCCAGCAGTGAATATTGGGACGAATACAATGAGCAGTTCTTC
d_gene: TRBD1; v_gene: TRBV15; abundance: NA; j_gene: TRBJ2-7; CDR3aa: CATSRGDSSSKEQYF; CDR3nt: TGTGCCACCAGCAGAGGGGACAGTTCCTCTAAAGAGCAGTACTTC
d_gene: NA; v_gene: TRBV6-5; abundance: NA; j_gene: TRBJ2-5; CDR3aa: CAVRGTETQYF; CDR3nt: TGTGCCGTCCGGGGGACGGAGACCCAGTACTTC
d_gene: NA; v_gene: TRBV4-1; abundance: NA; j_gene: TRBJ2-6; CDR3aa: CASSQDRWKGENGANVLTF; CDR3nt: TGCGCCAGCAGCCAAGATAGATGGAAGGGGGAGAATGGGGCCAACGTCCTGACTTTC
d_gene: NA; v_gene: TRBV4-1; abundance: NA; j_gene: TRBJ2-4; CDR3aa: CASSQLLGTAIQYF; CDR3nt: TGCGCCAGCAGCCAATTATTAGGGACCGCGATTCAGTACTTC
d_gene: NA; v_gene: TRBV18; abundance: NA; j_gene: TRBJ1-1; CDR3aa: CASSLDMNTEAFF; CDR3nt: TGTGCCAGCTCGCTGGATATGAACACTGAAGCTTTCTTT
d_gene: TRBD2; v_gene: TRBV7-2; abundance: few; j_gene: TRBJ2-3; CDR3aa: CASSLRKGGGTDTQYF; CDR3nt: TGTGCCAGCAGCTTACGGAAGGGAGGGGGCACAGATACGCAGTATTTT
d_gene: NA; v_gene: TRBV7-9; abundance: NA; j_gene: TRBJ1-5; CDR3aa: CASSLYGSQPQHF; CDR3nt: TGTGCCAGCAGCTTATATGGGTCTCAGCCCCAGCATTTT
d_gene: TRBD1; v_gene: TRBV7-2; abundance: NA; j_gene: TRBJ2-7; CDR3aa: CASSWTGFNEQYF; CDR3nt: TGTGCCAGCAGCTGGACAGGGTTTAACGAGCAGTACTTC
d_gene: NA; v_gene: TRBV11-2; abundance: NA; j_gene: TRBJ2-5; CDR3aa: CASRGRETQYF; CDR3nt: TGTGCCAGCAGAGGTCGGGAGACCCAGTACTTC
d_gene: NA; v_gene: TRBV2; abundance: once; j_gene: TRBJ1-1; CDR3aa: CASRLWTELGEAFF; CDR3nt: TGTGCCAGCAGACTATGGACAGAGCTCGGGGAAGCTTTCTTT
d_gene: TRBD2; v_gene: TRBV19; abundance: NA; j_gene: TRBJ2-1; CDR3aa: CASSRGLAGNEQFF; CDR3nt: TGTGCCAGTAGTAGAGGACTAGCGGGGAATGAGCAGTTCTTC
d_gene: NA; v_gene: TRBV5-4; abundance: NA; j_gene: TRBJ1-2; CDR3aa: CASSFNSNYGYTF; CDR3nt: TGTGCCAGCAGCTTTAACAGCAACTATGGCTACACCTTC
d_gene: NA; v_gene: TRBV2; abundance: few; j_gene: TRBJ1-1; CDR3aa: CASSLDGMNTEAFF; CDR3nt: TGTGCCAGCAGTTTGGACGGTATGAACACTGAAGCTTTCTTT
d_gene: TRBD1; v_gene: TRBV6-6; abundance: NA; j_gene: TRBJ2-7; CDR3aa: CASSPRDRDYEQYF; CDR3nt: TGTGCCAGCAGTCCCCGGGACAGGGACTACGAGCAGTACTTC
d_gene: NA; v_gene: TRBV10-3; abundance: few; j_gene: TRBJ2-7; CDR3aa: CAISGQANDEQYF; CDR3nt: TGTGCCATCAGCGGACAAGCCAACGACGAGCAGTACTTC
d_gene: TRBD1; v_gene: TRBV4-2; abundance: NA; j_gene: TRBJ1-1; CDR3aa: CASSTGQLTEAFF; CDR3nt: TGTGCCAGCAGCACGGGACAGCTCACTGAAGCTTTCTTT
d_gene: NA; v_gene: TRBV19; abundance: NA; j_gene: TRBJ1-2; CDR3aa: CASSDRDTGLGGYTF; CDR3nt: TGTGCCAGTAGTGACCGTGACACGGGGCTCGGTGGCTACACCTTC
d_gene: NA; v_gene: TRBV30; abundance: NA; j_gene: TRBJ2-3; CDR3aa: CAWSLKGDTQYF; CDR3nt: TGTGCCTGGAGTCTAAAAGGAGATACGCAGTATTTT